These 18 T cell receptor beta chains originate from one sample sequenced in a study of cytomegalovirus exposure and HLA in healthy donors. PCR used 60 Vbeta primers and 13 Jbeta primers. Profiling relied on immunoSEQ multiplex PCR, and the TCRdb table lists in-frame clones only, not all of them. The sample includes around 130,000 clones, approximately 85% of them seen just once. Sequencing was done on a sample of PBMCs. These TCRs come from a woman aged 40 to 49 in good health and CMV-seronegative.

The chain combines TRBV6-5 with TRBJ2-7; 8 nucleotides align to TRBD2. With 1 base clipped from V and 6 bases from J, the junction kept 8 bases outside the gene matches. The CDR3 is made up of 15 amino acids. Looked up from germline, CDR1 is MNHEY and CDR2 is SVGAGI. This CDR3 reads CASSYFGGVGSEQYF. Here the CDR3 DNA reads TGTGCCAGCAGTTACTTCGGGGGGGTTGGGTCCGAGCAGTACTTC.

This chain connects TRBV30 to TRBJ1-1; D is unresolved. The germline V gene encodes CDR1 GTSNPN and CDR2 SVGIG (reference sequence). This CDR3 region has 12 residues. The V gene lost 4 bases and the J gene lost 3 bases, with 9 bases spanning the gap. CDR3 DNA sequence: TGTGCCTGGATATTGCGGGACACTGAAGCTTTCTTT. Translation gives CAWILRDTEAFF. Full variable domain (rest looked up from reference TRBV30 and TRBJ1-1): SQTIHQWPATLVQPVGSPLSLECTVEGTSNPNLYWYRQAAGRGLQLLFYSVGIGQISSEVPQNLSASRPQDRQFILSSKKLLLSDSGFYLCAWILRDTEAFFGQGTRLTVV.

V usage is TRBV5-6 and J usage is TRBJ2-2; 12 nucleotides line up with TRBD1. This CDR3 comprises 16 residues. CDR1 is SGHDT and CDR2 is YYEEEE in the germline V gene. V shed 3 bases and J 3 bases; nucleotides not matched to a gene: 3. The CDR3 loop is CASSWGQGADTGELFF. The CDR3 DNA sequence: TGTGCCAGCAGCTGGGGACAGGGGGCCGACACCGGGGAGCTGTTTTTT.

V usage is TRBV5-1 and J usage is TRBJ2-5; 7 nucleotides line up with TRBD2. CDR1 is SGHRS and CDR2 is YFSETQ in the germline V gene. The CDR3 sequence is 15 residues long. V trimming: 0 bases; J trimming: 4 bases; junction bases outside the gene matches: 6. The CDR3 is CASSLELGGRETQYF. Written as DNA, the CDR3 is TGCGCCAGCAGCTTGGAATTGGGCGGGAGAGAGACCCAGTACTTC.

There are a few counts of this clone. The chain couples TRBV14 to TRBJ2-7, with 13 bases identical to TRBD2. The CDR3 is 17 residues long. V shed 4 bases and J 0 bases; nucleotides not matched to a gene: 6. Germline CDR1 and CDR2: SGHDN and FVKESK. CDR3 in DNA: TGTGCCAGCAGCCCACCGGGGACTAGCGGGGTCTCCTACGAGCAGTACTTC. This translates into CASSPPGTSGVSYEQYF.

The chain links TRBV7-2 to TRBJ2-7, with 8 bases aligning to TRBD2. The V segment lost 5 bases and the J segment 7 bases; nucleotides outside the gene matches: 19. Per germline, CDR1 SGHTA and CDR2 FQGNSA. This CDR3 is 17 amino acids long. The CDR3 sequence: CASSQWTRGEGFGEQYF. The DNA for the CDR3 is TGTGCCAGCAGCCAGTGGACGCGGGGGGAGGGGTTTGGGGAGCAGTACTTC.

The CDR3 DNA follows: TGCGCCAGCAGTCAGACGGGGGGTTCCTACAATGAGCAGTTCTTC. Translation: CASSQTGGSYNEQFF. The rearrangement uses TRBV10-2 and TRBJ2-1; 7 bases fit TRBD2. After removal of 5 bases from V and 1 base from J, the junction contained 5 bases not matched to a gene. The length of the CDR3 is 15 residues. Germline lookup yields CDR1 WSHSY and CDR2 SAAADI.

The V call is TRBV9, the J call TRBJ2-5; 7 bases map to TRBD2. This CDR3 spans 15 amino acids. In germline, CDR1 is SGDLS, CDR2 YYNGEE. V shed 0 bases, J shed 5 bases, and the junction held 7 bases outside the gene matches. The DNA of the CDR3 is TGTGCCAGCAGCGTAGTTAGTGCGGGAGTGGAGACCCAGTACTTC. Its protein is CASSVVSAGVETQYF.

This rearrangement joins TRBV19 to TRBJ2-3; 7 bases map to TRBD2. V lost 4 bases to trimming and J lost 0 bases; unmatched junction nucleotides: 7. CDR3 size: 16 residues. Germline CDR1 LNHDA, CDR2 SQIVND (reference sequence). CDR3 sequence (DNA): TGTGCCAGTAGTACCCGACTAGCTGGGAGCACAGATACGCAGTATTTT. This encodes CASSTRLAGSTDTQYF.

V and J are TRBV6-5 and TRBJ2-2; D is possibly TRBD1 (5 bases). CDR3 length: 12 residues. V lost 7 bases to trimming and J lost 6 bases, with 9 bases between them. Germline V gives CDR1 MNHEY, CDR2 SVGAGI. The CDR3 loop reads CASTAGPGELFF. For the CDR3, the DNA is TGTGCCAGCACGGCAGGGCCCGGGGAGCTGTTTTTT.

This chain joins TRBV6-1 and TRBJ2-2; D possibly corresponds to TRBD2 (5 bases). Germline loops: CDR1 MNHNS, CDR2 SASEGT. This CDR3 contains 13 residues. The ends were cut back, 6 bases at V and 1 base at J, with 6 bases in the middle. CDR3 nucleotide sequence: TGTGCCAGCAGGGGAGAGAACACCGGGGAGCTGTTTTTT. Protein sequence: CASRGENTGELFF.

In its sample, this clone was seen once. CDR3 region: CASNGRDRLNTEAFF. In nucleotides, the CDR3 is TGTGCCAGTAATGGTAGGGACAGGCTGAACACTGAAGCTTTCTTT. This sequence joins TRBV19 and TRBJ1-1, with 8 bases fitting TRBD1. The CDR3 spans 15 residues. Germline V CDR1 and CDR2: LNHDA, SQIVND (reference sequence). J gave up 0 bases and V 7 bases, and 7 bases lay outside the gene matches. The whole variable domain, remainder taken from reference TRBV19 and TRBJ1-1, is DGGITQSPKYLFRKEGQNVTLSCEQNLNHDAMYWYRQDPGQGLRLIYYSQIVNDFQKGDIAEGYSVSREKKESFPLTVTSAQKNPTAFYLCASNGRDRLNTEAFFGQGTRLTVV.

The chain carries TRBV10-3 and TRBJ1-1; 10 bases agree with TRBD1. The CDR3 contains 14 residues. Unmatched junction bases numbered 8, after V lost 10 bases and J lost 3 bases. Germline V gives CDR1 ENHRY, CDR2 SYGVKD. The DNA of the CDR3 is TGTGCCACCGGACAGGGGGTAATGTACACTGAAGCTTTCTTT. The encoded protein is CATGQGVMYTEAFF.

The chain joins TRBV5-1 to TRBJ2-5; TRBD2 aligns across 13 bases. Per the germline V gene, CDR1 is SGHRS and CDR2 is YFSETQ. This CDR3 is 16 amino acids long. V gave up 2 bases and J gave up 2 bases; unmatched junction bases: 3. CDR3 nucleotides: TGCGCCAGCAGCTTACCGGGACTAGCGGGGCAAGAGACCCAGTACTTC. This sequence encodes CASSLPGLAGQETQYF.

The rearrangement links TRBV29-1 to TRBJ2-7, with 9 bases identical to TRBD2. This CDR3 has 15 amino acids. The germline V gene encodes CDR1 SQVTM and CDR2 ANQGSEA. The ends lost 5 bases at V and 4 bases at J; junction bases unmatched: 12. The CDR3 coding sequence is TGCAGCGTTATGGGATCTGGTAGCGGGGGATACGAGCAGTACTTC. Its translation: CSVMGSGSGGYEQYF.

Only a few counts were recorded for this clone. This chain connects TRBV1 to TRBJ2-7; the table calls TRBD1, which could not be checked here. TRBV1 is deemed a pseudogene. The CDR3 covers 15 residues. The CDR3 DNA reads TGCACCAGCAGCCATGGCCAGGGGTGCTCCTACGAGCAGTACTTC. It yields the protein CTSSHGQGCSYEQYF.

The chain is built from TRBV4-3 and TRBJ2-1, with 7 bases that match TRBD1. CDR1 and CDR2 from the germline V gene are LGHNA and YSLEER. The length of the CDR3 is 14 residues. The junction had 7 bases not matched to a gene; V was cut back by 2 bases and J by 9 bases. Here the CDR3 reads CASSQTTGESEQFF. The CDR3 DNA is TGCGCCAGCAGCCAAACAACAGGGGAGAGTGAGCAGTTCTTC.

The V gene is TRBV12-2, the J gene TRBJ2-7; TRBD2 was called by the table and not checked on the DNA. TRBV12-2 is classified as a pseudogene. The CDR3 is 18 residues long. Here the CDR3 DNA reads TGTGCAAGTCGCACCCGCCTCGGCGAGGATCCAAAATCCTACGAGCAGTACTTC. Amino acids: CASRTRLGEDPKSYEQYF.